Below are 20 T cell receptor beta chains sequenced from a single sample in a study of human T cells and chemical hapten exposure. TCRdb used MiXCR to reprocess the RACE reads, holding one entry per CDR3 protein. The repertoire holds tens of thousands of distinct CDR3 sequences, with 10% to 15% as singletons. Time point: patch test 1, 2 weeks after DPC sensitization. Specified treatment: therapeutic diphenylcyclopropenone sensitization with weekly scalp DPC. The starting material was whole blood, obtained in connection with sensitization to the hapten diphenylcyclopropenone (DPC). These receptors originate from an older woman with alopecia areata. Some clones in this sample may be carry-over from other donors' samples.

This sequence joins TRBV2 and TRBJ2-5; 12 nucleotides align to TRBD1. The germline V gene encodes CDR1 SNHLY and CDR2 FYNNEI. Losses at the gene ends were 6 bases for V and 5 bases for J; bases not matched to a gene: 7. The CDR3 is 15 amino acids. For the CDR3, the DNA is TGTGCCAGCAGACAAGGGACAGGGGGCATGGAGACCCAGTACTTC. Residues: CASRQGTGGMETQYF.

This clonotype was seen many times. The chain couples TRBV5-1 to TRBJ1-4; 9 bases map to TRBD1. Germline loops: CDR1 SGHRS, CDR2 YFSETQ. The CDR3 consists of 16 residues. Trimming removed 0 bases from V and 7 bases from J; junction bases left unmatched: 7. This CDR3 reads CASSLGLDRGAEKLFF. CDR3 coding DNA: TGCGCCAGCAGCTTGGGCTTGGACAGGGGAGCTGAAAAACTGTTTTTT.

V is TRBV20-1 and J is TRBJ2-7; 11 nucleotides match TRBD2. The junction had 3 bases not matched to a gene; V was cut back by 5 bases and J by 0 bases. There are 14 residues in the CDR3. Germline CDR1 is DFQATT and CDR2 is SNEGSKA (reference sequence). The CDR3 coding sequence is TGCAGTGCTCGACTAGCGGGGACCTCCTACGAGCAGTACTTC. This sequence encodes CSARLAGTSYEQYF.

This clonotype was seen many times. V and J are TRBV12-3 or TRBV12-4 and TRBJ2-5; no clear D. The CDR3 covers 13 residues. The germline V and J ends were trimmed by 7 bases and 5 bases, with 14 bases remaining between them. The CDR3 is CASTRTLAETQYF. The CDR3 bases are TGTGCCAGCACCAGGACGCTGGCGGAGACCCAGTACTTC.

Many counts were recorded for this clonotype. CDR3 nucleotide sequence: TGCAGCGTAGACAGGGGGCTTGGGAAAGCCCAGTACTTC. It specifies CSVDRGLGKAQYF. This chain joins TRBV29-1 and TRBJ2-5, with TRBD1 identical over 10 bases. CDR1 is SQVTM, CDR2 ANQGSEA, per germline. This CDR3 has 13 amino acids. The trim removed 6 bases at V and 9 bases at J, leaving 10 bases unmatched.

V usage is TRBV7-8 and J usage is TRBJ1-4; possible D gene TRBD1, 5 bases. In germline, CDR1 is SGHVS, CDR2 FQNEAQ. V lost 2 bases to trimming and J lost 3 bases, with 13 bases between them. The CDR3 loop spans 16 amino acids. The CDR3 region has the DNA TGTGCCAGCAGCTTATTAACAGGTTCACCTAATGAAAAACTGTTTTTT. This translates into CASSLLTGSPNEKLFF. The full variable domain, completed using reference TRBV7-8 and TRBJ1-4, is GAGVSQSPRYKVAKRGQDVALRCDPISGHVSLFWYQQALGQGPEFLTYFQNEAQLDKSGLPSDRFFAERPEGSVSTLKIQRTQQEDSAVYLCASSLLTGSPNEKLFFGSGTQLSVL.

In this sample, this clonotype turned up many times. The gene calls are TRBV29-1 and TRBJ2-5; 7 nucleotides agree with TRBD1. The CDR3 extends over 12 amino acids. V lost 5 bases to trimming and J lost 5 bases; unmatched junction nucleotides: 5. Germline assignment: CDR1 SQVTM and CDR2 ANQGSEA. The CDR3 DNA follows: TGCAGCGTTCGAGGGGGCAGGGAGACCCAGTACTTC. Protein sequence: CSVRGGRETQYF.

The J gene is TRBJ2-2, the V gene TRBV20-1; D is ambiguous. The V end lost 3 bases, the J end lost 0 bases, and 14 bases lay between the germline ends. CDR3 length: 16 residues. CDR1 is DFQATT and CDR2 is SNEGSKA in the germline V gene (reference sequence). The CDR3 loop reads CSASLVGAPNTGELFF. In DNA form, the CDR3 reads TGCAGTGCTAGCTTGGTAGGAGCCCCGAACACCGGGGAGCTGTTTTTT.

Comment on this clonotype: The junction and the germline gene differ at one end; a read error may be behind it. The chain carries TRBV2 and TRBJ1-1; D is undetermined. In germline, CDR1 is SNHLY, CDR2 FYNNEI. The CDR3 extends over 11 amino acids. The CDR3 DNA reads TGTGCCAGCGGTGAGAGGCCTGAAGCTTTCTTT. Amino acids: CASGERPEAFF.

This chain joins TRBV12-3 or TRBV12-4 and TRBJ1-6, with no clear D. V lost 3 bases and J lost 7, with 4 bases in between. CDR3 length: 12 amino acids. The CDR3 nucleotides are TGTGCCAGCAGTTTTGAGAATTCACCCCTCCACTTT. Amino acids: CASSFENSPLHF.

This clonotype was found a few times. CDR3 sequence (DNA): TGCAGTGCTAGACCCCCGGGGATAAAAAACATTCAGTACTTC. Translation gives CSARPPGIKNIQYF. V is TRBV20-1 and J is TRBJ2-4; perhaps TRBD2 as D (5 bases). The CDR3 length is 14 residues. V was pared by 2 bases and J by 4 bases, with 12 bases between. Germline CDR1 and CDR2: DFQATT and SNEGSKA (reference sequence).

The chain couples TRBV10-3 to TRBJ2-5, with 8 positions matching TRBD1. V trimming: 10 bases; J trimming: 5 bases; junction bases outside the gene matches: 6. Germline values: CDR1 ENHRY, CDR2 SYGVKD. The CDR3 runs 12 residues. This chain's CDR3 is CATSRTGETQYF. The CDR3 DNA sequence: TGTGCCACCTCACGGACAGGGGAGACCCAGTACTTC.

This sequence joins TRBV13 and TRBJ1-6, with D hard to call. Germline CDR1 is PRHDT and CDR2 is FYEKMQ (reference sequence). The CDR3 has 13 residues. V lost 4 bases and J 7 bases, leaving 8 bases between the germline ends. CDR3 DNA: TGTGCCAGCAGCTCACAGAGAAATTCACCCCTCCACTTT. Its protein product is CASSSQRNSPLHF. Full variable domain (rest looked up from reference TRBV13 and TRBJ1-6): AAGVIQSPRHLIKEKRETATLKCYPIPRHDTVYWYQQGPGQDPQFLISFYEKMQSDKGSIPDRFSAQQFSDYHSELNMSSLELGDSALYFCASSSQRNSPLHFGNGTRLTVT.

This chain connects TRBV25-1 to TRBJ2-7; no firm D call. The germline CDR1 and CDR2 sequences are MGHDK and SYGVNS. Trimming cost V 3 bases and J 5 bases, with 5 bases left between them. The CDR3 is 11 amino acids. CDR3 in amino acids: CASSDNDEQYF. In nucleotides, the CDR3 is TGTGCCAGCAGTGACAACGACGAGCAGTACTTC.

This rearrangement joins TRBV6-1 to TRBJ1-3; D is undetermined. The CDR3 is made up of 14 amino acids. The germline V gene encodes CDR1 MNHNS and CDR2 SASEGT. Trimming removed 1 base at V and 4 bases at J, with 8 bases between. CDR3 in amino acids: CASSEGRSGNTIYF. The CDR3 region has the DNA TGTGCCAGCAGTGAAGGCAGGTCCGGAAACACCATATATTTT.

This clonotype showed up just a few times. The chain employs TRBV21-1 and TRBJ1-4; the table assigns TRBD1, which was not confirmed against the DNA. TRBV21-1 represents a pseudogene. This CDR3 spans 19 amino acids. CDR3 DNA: TGTGCCAGCAGCAACGAGGTAGCCTTTCGACAGGGGGAAAATGAAAAACTGTTTTTT. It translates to CASSNEVAFRQGENEKLFF.

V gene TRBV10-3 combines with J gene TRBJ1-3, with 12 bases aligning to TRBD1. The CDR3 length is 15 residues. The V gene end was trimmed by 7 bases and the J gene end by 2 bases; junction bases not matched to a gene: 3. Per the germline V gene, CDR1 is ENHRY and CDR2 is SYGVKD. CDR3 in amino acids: CAITGTGGAGNTIYF. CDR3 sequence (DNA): TGTGCCATCACCGGGACAGGGGGCGCTGGAAACACCATATATTTT.

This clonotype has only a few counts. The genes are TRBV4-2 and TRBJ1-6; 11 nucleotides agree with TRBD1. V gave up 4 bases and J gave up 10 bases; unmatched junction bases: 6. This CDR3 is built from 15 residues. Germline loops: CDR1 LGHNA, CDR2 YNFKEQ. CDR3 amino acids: CASSPDRGPGSPLHF. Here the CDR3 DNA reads TGTGCCAGCAGCCCGGACAGGGGGCCCGGGTCACCCCTCCACTTT.

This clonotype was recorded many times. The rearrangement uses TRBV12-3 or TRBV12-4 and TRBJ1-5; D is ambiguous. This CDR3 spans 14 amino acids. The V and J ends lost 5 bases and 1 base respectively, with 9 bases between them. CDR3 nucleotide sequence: TGTGCCAGCAGTGATCCGCGAAGCAATCAGCCCCAGCATTTT. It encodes CASSDPRSNQPQHF.

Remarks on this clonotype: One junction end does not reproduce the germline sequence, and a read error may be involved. In DNA, the CDR3 is TGTGCCAACAGCTTGATCCTGGGTAATGAGCAGTTCTTC. It yields the protein CANSLILGNEQFF. This rearrangement joins TRBV11-2 to TRBJ2-1; D is ambiguous. The CDR3 consists of 13 residues. CDR1 SGHAT and CDR2 FQNNGV come from the germline V gene.